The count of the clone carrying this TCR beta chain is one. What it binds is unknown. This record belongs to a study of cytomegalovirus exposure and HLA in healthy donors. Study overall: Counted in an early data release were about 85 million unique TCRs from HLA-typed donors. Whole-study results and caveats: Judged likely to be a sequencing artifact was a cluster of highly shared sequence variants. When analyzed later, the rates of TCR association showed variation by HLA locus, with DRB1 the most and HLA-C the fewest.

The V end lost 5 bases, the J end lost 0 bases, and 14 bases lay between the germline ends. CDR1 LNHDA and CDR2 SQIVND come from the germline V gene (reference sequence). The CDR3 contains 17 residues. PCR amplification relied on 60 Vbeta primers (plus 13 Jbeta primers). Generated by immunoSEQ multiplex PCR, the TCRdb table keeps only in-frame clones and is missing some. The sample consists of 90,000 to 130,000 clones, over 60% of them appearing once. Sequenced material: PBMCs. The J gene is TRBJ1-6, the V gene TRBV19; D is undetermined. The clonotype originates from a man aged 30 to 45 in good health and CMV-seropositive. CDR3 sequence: CASSGLTASSYNSPLHF. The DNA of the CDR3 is TGTGCCAGTAGTGGGTTGACTGCGAGCTCCTATAATTCACCCCTCCACTTT.